Presented here are 6 T cell receptor beta chains from one specimen sequenced in a study of B cell selection in AIRE deficiency. This table comes from immunoSEQ multiplex PCR, and its TCRdb copy is limited to in-frame clones, with some not included. The table records around 5,300 clones, about 87% of them present only once. Regulatory T cells were sorted as CD4+CD25hiCD127low/negative. Sequences were obtained from Tregs sorted from PBMCs. The source of these receptors is a human donor with AIRE deficiency.

The V call is TRBV7-2, the J call TRBJ2-1; 9 bases are shared with TRBD2. Trimming cost V 5 bases and J 5 bases; bases outside gene matches: 7. The CDR3 is made up of 15 amino acids. The germline V gene has CDR1 SGHTA and CDR2 FQGNSA. The CDR3 bases are TGTGCCAGCAGCACCCTGGCGGGGGGGCACAATGAGCAGTTCTTC. It codes for CASSTLAGGHNEQFF.

DNA for the CDR3: TGTGCCAGCAGTGATCGGGGGCTAGGAGATCAGCCCCAGCATTTT. Translated, it gives CASSDRGLGDQPQHF. The rearrangement links TRBV2 to TRBJ1-5, with TRBD1 as a possible D gene (6 bases). Per germline, CDR1 SNHLY and CDR2 FYNNEI. With 3 bases removed from V and 5 bases from J, the gap between germline ends came to 14 bases. The CDR3 runs 15 residues.

The genes are TRBV4-2 and TRBJ2-1; 14 bases map to TRBD2. This CDR3 is 18 amino acids long. In germline, CDR1 is LGHNA, CDR2 YNFKEQ. After removal of 1 base from V and 10 bases from J, the junction contained 12 bases not matched to a gene. The CDR3 nucleotides read TGTGCCAGCAGCCAAGTAAATCCGGGGACTAGCGGGAGATACGAGCAGTTCTTC. Translating gives CASSQVNPGTSGRYEQFF.

About this clone: One end of the junction does not line up with germline, which may come from a read error. The V and J genes are TRBV7-9 and TRBJ1-1; tentatively, D is TRBD1 (6 bases). The CDR3 extends over 16 amino acids. CDR1 SEHNR and CDR2 FQNEAQ come from the germline V gene (reference sequence). Here the CDR3 DNA reads TGTGCCAGCAGCTCCGGACAGATGGGAGCGAACGCTGAAGCTTTCTTT. Its translation is CASSSGQMGANAEAFF. The full variable domain, completed using reference TRBV7-9 and TRBJ1-1, is DTGVSQNPRHKITKRGQNVTFRCDPISEHNRLYWYRQTLGQGPEFLTYFQNEAQLEKSRLLSDRFSAERPKGSFSTLEIQRTEQGDSAMYLCASSSGQMGANAEAFFGQGTRLTVV.

This chain joins TRBV10-3 and TRBJ1-5; D remains unclear. This CDR3 contains 13 residues. The germline V gene has CDR1 ENHRY and CDR2 SYGVKD. Trimming shortened V by 6 bases and J by 5 bases, and 11 bases separated the two germline ends. CDR3 sequence: CAIRQEADQPQHF. For the CDR3, the DNA is TGTGCCATCAGGCAGGAGGCGGATCAGCCCCAGCATTTT.

The rearrangement links TRBV28 to TRBJ1-1; 7 nucleotides agree with TRBD1. Germline assignment: CDR1 MDHEN and CDR2 SYDVKM. V shed 2 bases, J shed 2 bases, and the junction held 5 bases outside the gene matches. The length of the CDR3 is 15 residues. The CDR3: CASSLRGRVNTEAFF. The CDR3 coding sequence is TGTGCCAGCAGTTTAAGGGGGCGGGTTAACACTGAAGCTTTCTTT. The full variable domain, its missing parts supplied by reference TRBV28 and TRBJ1-1, is DVKVTQSSRYLVKRTGEKVFLECVQDMDHENMFWYRQDPGLGLRLIYFSYDVKMKEKGDIPEGYSVSREKKERFSLILESASTNQTSMYLCASSLRGRVNTEAFFGQGTRLTVV.